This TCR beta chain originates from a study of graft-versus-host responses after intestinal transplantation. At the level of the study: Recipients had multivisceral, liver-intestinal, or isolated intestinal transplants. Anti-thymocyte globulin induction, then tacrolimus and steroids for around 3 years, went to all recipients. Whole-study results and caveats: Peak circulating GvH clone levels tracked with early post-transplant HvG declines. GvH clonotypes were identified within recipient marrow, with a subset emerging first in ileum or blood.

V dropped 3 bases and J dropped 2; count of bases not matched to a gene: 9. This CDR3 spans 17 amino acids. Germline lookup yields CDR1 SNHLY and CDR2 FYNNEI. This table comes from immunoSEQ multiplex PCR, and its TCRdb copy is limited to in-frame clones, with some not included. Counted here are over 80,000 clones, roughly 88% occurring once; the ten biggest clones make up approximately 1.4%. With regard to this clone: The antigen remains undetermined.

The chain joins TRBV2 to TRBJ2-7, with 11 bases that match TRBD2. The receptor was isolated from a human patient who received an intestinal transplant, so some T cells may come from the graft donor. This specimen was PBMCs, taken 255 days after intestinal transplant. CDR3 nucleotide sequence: TGTGCCAGCAGTGACCTTTCTAGCGGGAGGACCGCCTACGAGCAGTACTTC. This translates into CASSDLSSGRTAYEQYF.